This TCR beta chain comes out of a study of PD-1 blockade in classical Hodgkin lymphoma. Every single patient, without exception, relapsed after autologous stem cell transplantation, and brentuximab vedotin exposure varied. Repertoires were generated with immunoSEQ multiplex PCR, while TCRdb's copy carries only in-frame clones and drops some. The profile covers approximately 44,000 clones, with approximately 70% appearing a single time and 3% taken by the ten largest. The germline CDR1 and CDR2 sequences are MDHEN and SYDVKM. The CDR3 consists of 15 residues. J gave up 1 base and V 5 bases, and 7 bases lay outside the gene matches.

The sequencing used peripheral blood mononuclear cells (PBMCs), collected at baseline. The sequence was collected from a human donor with classical Hodgkin lymphoma. This rearrangement joins TRBV28 to TRBJ2-7; 8 bases agree with TRBD1. In DNA, the CDR3 is TGTGCCAGCAGTCCCCGACAGGGGCTTTCCTACGAGCAGTACTTC. It is translated as CASSPRQGLSYEQYF.